This T cell receptor beta chain was sequenced in a study of T-cell memory formation after mild COVID-19. As for the study in general: TCR clusters showed largely donor specificity.

The CDR3 spans 14 residues. Germline V gene data show CDR1 as MNHNS and CDR2 as SASEGT. V lost 2 bases and J 5 bases, leaving 12 bases between the germline ends. One entry per CDR3 protein results from TCRdb running MiXCR on the 5' RACE reads. Of around 340,000 distinct CDR3 sequences listed, approximately 14% were seen once; the top ten hold 22%. Study-level points and caveats: Specificity for SARS-CoV-2 was not confirmed among the second-wave clones peaking on day 37. CD4+ clones that contracted lay mainly in CM and EM; CD8+ ones lay in EMRA.

A word on this clonotype: Its target is not known.

The sequencing input was PBMCs or a T cell subset sorted from them (not recorded which). This sequence was found in a man aged 18 to 35 who had mild COVID-19 (a few samples of this study predate the infection). Cell type and time point are not known. The chain uses TRBV6-1 and TRBJ1-2, with D perhaps TRBD1 (5 bases). CDR3: CASSELGLDYGYTF. Here the CDR3 DNA reads TGTGCCAGCAGTGAATTGGGGCTTGATTATGGCTACACCTTC.